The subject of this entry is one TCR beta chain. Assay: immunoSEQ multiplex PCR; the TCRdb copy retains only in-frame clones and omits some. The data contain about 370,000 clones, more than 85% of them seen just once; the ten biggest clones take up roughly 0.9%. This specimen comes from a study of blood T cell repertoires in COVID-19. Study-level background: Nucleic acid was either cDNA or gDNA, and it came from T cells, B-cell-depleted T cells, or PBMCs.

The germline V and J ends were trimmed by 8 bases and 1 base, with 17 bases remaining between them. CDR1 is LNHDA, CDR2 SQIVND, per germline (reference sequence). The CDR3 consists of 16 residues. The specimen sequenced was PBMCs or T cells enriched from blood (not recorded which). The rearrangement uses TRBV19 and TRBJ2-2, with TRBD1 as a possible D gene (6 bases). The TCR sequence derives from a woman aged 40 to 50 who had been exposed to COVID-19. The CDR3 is CASRSPGHGNTGELFF. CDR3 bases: TGTGCCAGTCGCTCGCCGGGACACGGGAACACCGGGGAGCTGTTTTTT.